Listed here are 10 T cell receptor beta chains from one sample, sequenced in a study of T cell responses to AZD1222 COVID-19 vaccine. Sequencing was performed with immunoSEQ multiplex PCR; in TCRdb, only in-frame clones are kept and a portion is missing. The sample has roughly 100,000 clones; about 81% are singletons. This sample comprised peripheral blood, obtained on day 0 of AZD1222 vaccination. Receptors originate from an adult in good health.

The CDR3 reads CASSLGDRSYGYTF. CDR3 in DNA: TGCGCCAGCAGCTTGGGCGACAGGTCCTATGGCTACACCTTC. The V call is TRBV5-1, the J call TRBJ1-2, with a tentative D call TRBD1 (6 bases). Trimming removed 0 bases at V and 4 bases at J, with 10 bases between. Germline CDR1 SGHRS, CDR2 YFSETQ. The length of the CDR3 is 14 residues.

This sequence joins TRBV5-4 and TRBJ1-3; the D is unclear. CDR3 length equals 16 residues. Trimming took 4 bases from V and 0 from J, leaving 14 bases between them. CDR1 is SGHNT and CDR2 is YYREEE in the germline V gene (reference sequence). CDR3 nucleotides: TGTGCCAGCAGCCGGGGTCGTCCCCTCTCTGGAAACACCATATATTTT. Encoded protein: CASSRGRPLSGNTIYF.

This chain's CDR3 is CASSFLAGGVETQYF. Written as DNA, the CDR3 is TGTGCCAGCAGCTTTCTAGCGGGGGGAGTGGAGACCCAGTACTTC. The chain recombines TRBV5-6 with TRBJ2-5; 11 nucleotides line up with TRBD2. CDR1 and CDR2 (germline): SGHDT, YYEEEE. The V gene end was trimmed by 2 bases and the J gene end by 5 bases; junction bases not matched to a gene: 5. This CDR3 is built from 15 residues.

This clone turned up a few times. This rearrangement joins TRBV5-1 to TRBJ2-5; the match to TRBD1 covers 12 bases. CDR1 and CDR2 (germline): SGHRS, YFSETQ. This CDR3 region has 15 residues. V shed 4 bases, J shed 5 bases, and the junction held 6 bases outside the gene matches. CDR3 DNA: TGCGCCAGCAGCAGAGGGACAGGGGGCTCCGAGACCCAGTACTTC. It is translated as CASSRGTGGSETQYF.

The genes are TRBV7-8 and TRBJ1-5; D is perhaps TRBD1 (6 bases). The CDR3 spans 13 residues. Trimming pared 5 bases from V and 11 bases from J, leaving 16 bases between. Germline V gives CDR1 SGHVS, CDR2 FQNEAQ. CDR3 coding DNA: TGTGCCAGCAGCCGAACACCGACAGGTACCCAGCATTTT. This gives the protein CASSRTPTGTQHF.

V and J are TRBV11-3 and TRBJ2-1, with 9 bases aligning to TRBD2. The CDR3 runs to 16 residues. Germline V CDR1 and CDR2: SGHNT, YENEEA. V shed 2 bases and J 8 bases; nucleotides not matched to a gene: 10. The CDR3, as DNA: TGTGCCAGCAGCTTAAGTGGGACTAGCCTCCACCATGAGCAGTTCTTC. The encoded protein is CASSLSGTSLHHEQFF.

The chain employs TRBV5-1 and TRBJ2-3, with D possibly TRBD2 on 5 matching bases. Germline V gives CDR1 SGHRS, CDR2 YFSETQ. The CDR3 spans 15 residues. V was pared by 3 bases and J by 2 bases, with 13 bases between. The CDR3 region is CASSSLRASTDTQYF. In nucleotides, the CDR3 is TGCGCCAGCAGCTCCCTGCGGGCATCCACAGATACGCAGTATTTT.

The V and J genes are TRBV7-6 and TRBJ2-1, with D unclear. The germline CDR1 and CDR2 sequences are SGHVS and FNYEAQ. V shed 1 base and J shed 0 bases, with 7 bases lying between them. There are 15 residues in the CDR3. In nucleotides, the CDR3 is TGTGCCAGCAGCTTAGGGGTTAGCTCCTACAATGAGCAGTTCTTC. As protein: CASSLGVSSYNEQFF.

The gene calls are TRBV4-2 and TRBJ2-3; D remains unclear. The CDR3 extends over 16 amino acids. The germline V gene encodes CDR1 LGHNA and CDR2 YNFKEQ. Trimming stripped 0 bases from V and 4 bases from J, with 14 bases between. The CDR3 region is CASSQEGWQVADTQYF. In DNA form, the CDR3 reads TGTGCCAGCAGCCAAGAGGGTTGGCAGGTCGCAGATACGCAGTATTTT.

This chain connects TRBV5-1 to TRBJ2-7; D is undetermined. Germline V gene sequence: CDR1 SGHRS, CDR2 YFSETQ. Between the trimmed V and J ends, which lost 4 bases and 2 bases, there was a span of 4 bases. The CDR3 spans 11 residues. CDR3 residues: CASSGAYEQYF. CDR3 DNA: TGCGCCAGCAGCGGGGCCTACGAGCAGTACTTC.